These T cell receptor beta chains were read from a single sample in a study of blood T cell repertoires in COVID-19. The table came from immunoSEQ multiplex PCR; TCRdb's copy has only in-frame clones and leaves some out. The data show 300,000 or so clones, 88% seen once. Input material: peripheral blood. These receptors all come from a woman in her thirties who had recovered from COVID-19. Both conserved end residues are part of each CDR3. The order of the fields is J gene, clone size, D gene, V gene, CDR3 protein, CDR3 DNA. D genes are given only for firm matches. Clone size appears in some rows only: once, few, many, or a class for an expanded clone.

>TRBJ2-3|.|TRBD2|TRBV15
CATSSDAGGPADTQYF
TGTGCCACCAGCAGTGACGCGGGGGGGCCGGCAGATACGCAGTATTTT
>TRBJ2-3|.|.|TRBV5-1
CASSGLAGTDTQYF
TGCGCCAGCAGCGGATTAGCGGGCACAGATACGCAGTATTTT
>TRBJ2-3|.|.|TRBV3-1/TRBV3-2
CASSPRQDFTDTQYF
TGTGCCAGCAGCCCTCGACAGGACTTCACAGATACGCAGTATTTT
>TRBJ2-7|.|.|TRBV30
CAWRPLGGYEQYF
TGTGCCTGGAGACCCCTAGGGGGCTACGAGCAGTACTTC
>TRBJ1-4|.|.|TRBV28
CASSLPPPEKLFF
TGTGCCAGCAGTTTACCCCCTCCCGAAAAACTGTTTTTT
>TRBJ1-2|.|TRBD1|TRBV5-1
CASSFRDSTSLYGYTF
TGCGCCAGCAGCTTTCGGGACAGCACGTCCCTTTATGGCTACACCTTC
>TRBJ1-1|.|.|TRBV18
CASSLESIRNTEAFF
TGTGCCAGCTCGCTAGAAAGTATCAGGAACACTGAAGCTTTCTTT
>TRBJ1-5|.|.|TRBV7-3
CASSLTSDQPQHF
TGTGCCAGCAGCTTAACTTCGGATCAGCCCCAGCATTTT
>TRBJ1-5|.|.|TRBV18
CASSLLSTADSSNQPQHF
TGTGCCAGCTCACTTTTAAGCACTGCGGACAGTAGTAATCAGCCCCAGCATTTT
>TRBJ2-5|.|TRBD2|TRBV12-3/TRBV12-4
CASSGTSQETQYF
TGTGCCAGCAGCGGGACTAGCCAAGAGACCCAGTACTTC
>TRBJ1-4|.|.|TRBV5-8
CASSLWLGAANEKLFF
TGTGCCAGCAGCTTGTGGCTAGGAGCAGCTAATGAAAAACTGTTTTTT
>TRBJ1-4|.|TRBD1|TRBV28
CASSLPGGSEKLFF
TGTGCCAGCAGTTTGCCAGGGGGTAGTGAAAAACTGTTTTTT
>TRBJ1-5|few|.|TRBV2
CASSEGGSRHQPQHF
TGTGCCAGCAGTGAAGGGGGCAGTCGACATCAGCCCCAGCATTTT
>TRBJ2-2|.|.|TRBV5-1
CASSSRGAGELFF
TGCGCCAGCAGCTCCAGGGGAGCCGGGGAGCTGTTTTTT
>TRBJ2-7|.|.|TRBV5-5
CASSLVGTDYEQYF
TGTGCCAGCAGCTTGGTCGGGACTGACTACGAGCAGTACTTC
>TRBJ1-1|.|.|TRBV5-4
CASSLGQSNTEAFF
TGTGCCAGCAGCTTGGGCCAGTCGAACACTGAAGCTTTCTTT
>TRBJ1-2|.|TRBD1|TRBV28
CASSSGTGYYGYTF
TGTGCCAGCAGCTCCGGGACAGGGTACTATGGCTACACCTTC
>TRBJ1-2|.|TRBD1|TRBV27
CASSLRDRNGYTF
TGTGCCAGCAGCCTCCGGGACAGGAATGGCTACACCTTC
>TRBJ1-1|.|.|TRBV5-4
CASSPGSTNTEAFF
TGTGCCAGCAGCCCAGGGTCTACGAACACTGAAGCTTTCTTT
>TRBJ2-2|.|.|TRBV13
CASSGQIANTGELFF
TGTGCCAGCAGCGGACAGATCGCGAACACCGGGGAGCTGTTTTTT
>TRBJ1-6|.|.|TRBV7-2
CASSLDRYNSPLHF
TGTGCCAGCAGCTTAGATCGGTATAATTCACCCCTCCACTTT
>TRBJ1-5|.|TRBD1|TRBV5-6
CASSLGGTGDQPQHF
TGTGCCAGCAGTTTGGGTGGGACAGGGGATCAGCCCCAGCATTTT
>TRBJ1-4|.|.|TRBV18
CASSPGYRQREKLFF
TGTGCCAGCTCACCAGGGTACAGGCAAAGAGAAAAACTGTTTTTT
>TRBJ2-3|.|TRBD1|TRBV7-3
CASSLAGQGASDTQYF
TGTGCCAGCAGCTTAGCGGGACAGGGGGCGTCAGATACGCAGTATTTT
>TRBJ2-7|.|.|TRBV18
CASSSSSYEQYF
TGTGCCAGCTCGTCCAGCTCCTACGAGCAGTACTTC
>TRBJ1-5|.|.|TRBV30
CAWSVRENQPQHF
TGTGCCTGGAGTGTAAGGGAGAATCAGCCCCAGCATTTT
>TRBJ1-4|once|TRBD1|TRBV5-1
CASSTGQGGLNEKLFF
TGCGCCAGCAGCACGGGACAGGGGGGCCTTAATGAAAAACTGTTTTTT
>TRBJ2-7|.|.|TRBV29-1
CSVGTVSTYEQYF
TGCAGCGTTGGGACAGTTTCAACCTACGAGCAGTACTTC
>TRBJ1-2|.|TRBD1|TRBV6-2/TRBV6-3
CASSFPGQGIMHGYTF
TGTGCCAGCAGTTTCCCGGGACAGGGGATAATGCATGGCTACACCTTC